The 26 T cell receptor beta chains below were found in one sample sequenced in a study of PD-1 blockade in classical Hodgkin lymphoma. Every patient was affected by relapse after autologous stem cell transplantation, while exposure to brentuximab vedotin was not uniform. Magnetic depletion of unwanted cells isolated CD4+ T cells from thawed PBMCs. Produced via immunoSEQ multiplex PCR; TCRdb's table is partial and in-frame only. Of 25,000 to 30,000 clones in the sample, roughly 80% were seen once. The sequences come from CD4+ T cells from blood, collected at baseline. Receptors were obtained from a human donor with classical Hodgkin lymphoma.

J is TRBJ1-5 and V is TRBV27; no firm D call. Between the trimmed V and J ends, which lost 5 bases and 11 bases, there was a span of 13 bases. The CDR3 has 12 amino acids. Per the germline V gene, CDR1 is MNHEY and CDR2 is SMNVEV (reference sequence). The CDR3 sequence: CASSPRNGAQHF. The CDR3 bases are TGTGCCAGCAGTCCCCGTAATGGGGCCCAGCATTTT.

This chain links TRBV7-2 with TRBJ2-7; 10 nucleotides align to TRBD1. Trimming at V came to 4 bases and at J to 3 bases, leaving 12 bases not matched to a gene. CDR1 is SGHTA and CDR2 is FQGNSA in the germline V gene. This CDR3 is 17 amino acids long. The CDR3 is CASSSRGGGQGSYEQYF. CDR3 DNA: TGTGCCAGCAGCTCCCGGGGCGGGGGACAGGGGAGCTACGAGCAGTACTTC.

This chain uses TRBV6-5 with TRBJ2-2; D possibly corresponds to TRBD1 (7 bases). The CDR3 spans 15 residues. Germline V gene lookup returns CDR1 MNHEY and CDR2 SVGAGI. Trimming took 6 bases from V and 1 from J, leaving 12 bases between them. CDR3 sequence: CASRSGGWNTGELFF. The CDR3 nucleotides are TGTGCCAGCAGGTCAGGGGGGTGGAACACCGGGGAGCTGTTTTTT.

This chain joins TRBV5-6 and TRBJ2-5; 8 bases fit TRBD2. CDR1 and CDR2 (germline): SGHDT, YYEEEE. V lost 4 bases, J lost 3 bases, and 2 bases stayed unmatched. The CDR3 runs 13 residues. CDR3 protein: CASSGTSKETQYF. DNA of the CDR3: TGTGCCAGCAGCGGGACTAGTAAAGAGACCCAGTACTTC. Supplemented by reference TRBV5-6 and TRBJ2-5, the full variable domain reads DAGVTQSPTHLIKTRGQQVTLRCSPKSGHDTVSWYQQALGQGPQFIFQYYEEEERQRGNFPDRFSGHQFPNYSSELNVNALLLGDSALYLCASSGTSKETQYFGPGTRLLVL.

The gene calls are TRBV5-1 and TRBJ2-1; 8 bases line up with TRBD2. V was clipped by 0 bases and J by 5 bases; unmatched bases: 4. CDR1 SGHRS and CDR2 YFSETQ come from the germline V gene. There are 15 residues in the CDR3. In nucleotides, the CDR3 is TGCGCCAGCAGCTTGGTACTAGCGGTCGACAATGAGCAGTTCTTC. Protein: CASSLVLAVDNEQFF.

The chain has TRBV29-1 and TRBJ1-2; no definite D call. V was clipped by 0 bases and J by 5 bases, with 10 bases between them. Germline assignment: CDR1 SQVTM and CDR2 ANQGSEA. The CDR3 totals 13 residues. CDR3 residues: CSVEDNVRYGYTF. The CDR3 nucleotides are TGCAGCGTTGAAGATAACGTCCGGTATGGCTACACCTTC.

The gene calls are TRBV28 and TRBJ1-2, with 11 positions matching TRBD1. Per germline, CDR1 MDHEN and CDR2 SYDVKM. Unmatched junction bases numbered 4, after V lost 2 bases and J lost 2 bases. This CDR3 region has 16 residues. CDR3 DNA: TGTGCCAGCAGTTTACCCGGACAGGGGGCAAACTATGGCTACACCTTC. Encoded protein: CASSLPGQGANYGYTF.

The chain has TRBV29-1 and TRBJ1-1; D gene unclear. The CDR3 loop spans 13 amino acids. CDR1 SQVTM and CDR2 ANQGSEA come from the germline V gene. The V end was cut by 4 bases, the J end by 1 base, with 10 bases between. The CDR3: CSVGRQQNTEAFF. The CDR3 coding sequence is TGCAGCGTTGGGAGGCAGCAGAACACTGAAGCTTTCTTT.

The rearrangement joins TRBV4-2 to TRBJ2-3, with 13 bases fitting TRBD2. Losses at the gene ends were 8 bases for V and 5 bases for J; bases not matched to a gene: 7. Germline CDR1 and CDR2: LGHNA and YNFKEQ. This CDR3 has 15 amino acids. This chain's CDR3 is CASGGLAGDLDTQYF. The CDR3 nucleotides read TGTGCCAGCGGCGGACTAGCGGGGGATCTAGATACGCAGTATTTT.

This clone was seen only a few times. This chain joins TRBV7-2 and TRBJ1-4, with D uncertain. CDR1 is SGHTA, CDR2 FQGNSA, per germline. V was shortened by 8 bases and J by 5 bases, with 12 bases between the two germline ends. CDR3 length: 13 amino acids. The CDR3 DNA reads TGTGCCAGCGGCCGGAGGAGCAATGAAAAACTGTTTTTT. Encoded protein: CASGRRSNEKLFF.

This clone was seen a handful of times. The chain is built from TRBV15 and TRBJ1-5; 10 bases line up with TRBD1. Unmatched junction bases numbered 8, after V lost 5 bases and J lost 4 bases. The CDR3 consists of 16 residues. Per germline, CDR1 LNHNV and CDR2 YYDKDF (reference sequence). The CDR3 DNA follows: TGTGCCACCAGCCCACGGCTGGACAGGGGGAATCAGCCCCAGCATTTT. It specifies CATSPRLDRGNQPQHF.

This chain uses TRBV7-9 with TRBJ2-7; D possibly uses TRBD1 or TRBD2 (6 bases each). This CDR3 contains 16 residues. V lost 1 base and J lost 1, with 14 bases in between. The V gene's germline CDR1 is SEHNR and CDR2 FQNEAQ (reference sequence). CDR3 residues: CASSLVGGTRSYEQYF. For the CDR3, the DNA is TGTGCCAGCAGCTTAGTCGGCGGGACAAGATCCTACGAGCAGTACTTC.

The chain joins TRBV7-9 to TRBJ1-2; D is undetermined. The CDR3 has 11 residues. V dropped 1 base and J dropped 8 bases, with 5 bases sitting between them. From germline, CDR1 is SEHNR and CDR2 FQNEAQ (reference sequence). The CDR3 reads CASSLDSGYTF. The CDR3 nucleotides are TGTGCCAGCAGCTTAGATAGCGGCTACACCTTC.

In DNA, the CDR3 is TGTGCCAGCAGCCAGCCTGGGGGGAGCAATCAGCCCCAGCATTTT. Its protein product is CASSQPGGSNQPQHF. The J gene is TRBJ1-5, the V gene TRBV7-9; possible D gene TRBD1, 5 bases. The CDR3 sequence is 15 residues long. V was cut by 5 bases and J by 1 base, with 12 bases left in between. Germline CDR1 is SEHNR and CDR2 is FQNEAQ (reference sequence).

V usage is TRBV5-6 and J usage is TRBJ1-3, with a weak D call TRBD1 (6 bases). The V and J ends lost 3 bases and 0 bases respectively, with 13 bases between them. The V gene's germline CDR1 is SGHDT and CDR2 YYEEEE. This CDR3 comprises 16 residues. CDR3 loop: CASSSSGRGSGNTIYF. The CDR3 bases are TGTGCCAGCAGCTCCTCCGGCAGGGGCTCTGGAAACACCATATATTTT.

The V call is TRBV21-1, the J call TRBJ2-7; TRBD1 was called by the table and not checked on the DNA. TRBV21-1 is a pseudogene segment. The CDR3 has 24 amino acids. CDR3 sequence: CASSKGMSVMKELRTLGASYEQYF. CDR3 DNA sequence: TGTGCCAGCAGCAAAGGGATGAGTGTAATGAAGGAGCTTCGGACGTTGGGGGCTTCCTACGAGCAGTACTTC.

This clone was seen once. V usage is TRBV7-6 and J usage is TRBJ2-7; the D gene is possibly TRBD1 (6 bases). Germline V lookup: CDR1 SGHVS, CDR2 FNYEAQ. The CDR3 has 14 residues. V gave up 3 bases and J gave up 9 bases, with 18 bases separating them. Here the CDR3 DNA reads TGTGCCAGCAGCTTTTATAGGGGGATCCCCTGGCAGTACTTC. It codes for CASSFYRGIPWQYF.

This rearrangement joins TRBV5-6 to TRBJ1-1; perhaps TRBD1 as D (6 bases). The CDR3 runs 16 residues. Germline V gives CDR1 SGHDT, CDR2 YYEEEE. Trimming cost V 4 bases and J 2 bases, with 18 bases left between them. The CDR3 DNA follows: TGTGCCAGCAGCCTGGGCGGGGGGCAGTCCAACACTGAAGCTTTCTTT. Translating it yields CASSLGGGQSNTEAFF.

This chain joins TRBV7-8 and TRBJ2-4; D call uncertain. CDR1 SGHVS and CDR2 FQNEAQ come from the germline V gene. Trimming took off 1 base at V and 0 bases at J, with 16 bases between the two ends. The CDR3 runs 18 residues. Written as DNA, the CDR3 is TGTGCCAGCAGCTTAGGGGTTCGGGCCACCGCAGCCAAAAACATTCAGTACTTC. Protein: CASSLGVRATAAKNIQYF.

The rearrangement joins TRBV6-1 to TRBJ2-7, with D tentatively TRBD1 (5 bases). The germline V and J ends were trimmed by 4 bases and 0 bases, with 10 bases remaining between them. CDR1 is MNHNS, CDR2 SASEGT, per germline. CDR3 length equals 14 residues. CDR3 nucleotides: TGTGCCAGCAGTGTGGAGACAGTCTCCTACGAGCAGTACTTC. It specifies CASSVETVSYEQYF.

The chain has TRBV19 and TRBJ1-1, with D possibly TRBD1 on 5 matching bases. Per the germline V gene, CDR1 is LNHDA and CDR2 is SQIVND (reference sequence). The CDR3 has 15 amino acids. The germline V and J ends were trimmed by 6 bases and 1 base, with 15 bases remaining between them. CDR3 loop: CASSGLGGTNTEAFF. The CDR3 region has the DNA TGTGCCAGTAGCGGACTTGGGGGGACGAACACTGAAGCTTTCTTT. Looking up the rest from reference TRBV19 and TRBJ1-1 gives the full variable domain: DGGITQSPKYLFRKEGQNVTLSCEQNLNHDAMYWYRQDPGQGLRLIYYSQIVNDFQKGDIAEGYSVSREKKESFPLTVTSAQKNPTAFYLCASSGLGGTNTEAFFGQGTRLTVV.

The genes are TRBV7-7 and TRBJ2-7; TRBD1 matches 7 bases. This CDR3 has 15 residues. Germline V gene sequence: CDR1 SSHAT, CDR2 FNYEAQ (reference sequence). V gave up 5 bases and J gave up 3 bases; unmatched junction bases: 10. The CDR3 here is CASSPQQGRGYEQYF. The CDR3 DNA follows: TGTGCCAGCAGCCCCCAACAGGGGCGAGGCTACGAGCAGTACTTC.

The chain links TRBV5-6 to TRBJ2-1, with 12 bases identical to TRBD2. Germline lookup yields CDR1 SGHDT and CDR2 YYEEEE. V gave up 2 bases and J gave up 3 bases; unmatched junction bases: 3. The CDR3 is 16 amino acids. The CDR3 protein is CASSLKGLAGYNEQFF. The CDR3 coding sequence is TGTGCCAGCAGCTTAAAGGGACTAGCGGGCTACAATGAGCAGTTCTTC.

The DNA of the CDR3 is TGTGCCAGCAGCCAAATAGGGCCTTACAATGAGCAGTTCTTC. This encodes CASSQIGPYNEQFF. The V and J genes are TRBV14 and TRBJ2-1; D remains unclear. Per the germline V gene, CDR1 is SGHDN and CDR2 is FVKESK. The V end lost 2 bases, the J end lost 4 bases, and 9 bases lay between the germline ends. The CDR3 is 14 amino acids.

V gene TRBV6-1 combines with J gene TRBJ2-7; 10 bases fit TRBD1. CDR3 length: 14 amino acids. The trim removed 8 bases at V and 4 bases at J, leaving 8 bases unmatched. The V gene's germline CDR1 is MNHNS and CDR2 SASEGT. CDR3 DNA: TGTGCCAGCTCTGTGGGGACAGGGGAGTACGAGCAGTACTTC. Its translation: CASSVGTGEYEQYF.

The chain has TRBV7-2 and TRBJ2-5, with D possibly matching TRBD2 (6 bases). Germline loops: CDR1 SGHTA, CDR2 FQGNSA. The germline V and J ends were trimmed by 5 bases and 2 bases, with 18 bases remaining between them. This CDR3 region has 16 residues. The CDR3 loop reads CASSPRRGGRQETQYF. The CDR3 nucleotides read TGTGCCAGCAGCCCCCGCCGTGGAGGGCGTCAAGAGACCCAGTACTTC.